These 10 T cell receptor beta chains were sequenced from one sample in a study of OX40 agonist ivuxolimab in advanced cancers. The data were produced by immunoSEQ multiplex PCR, yet TCRdb's version contains in-frame clones alone and is incomplete. The sample holds 35,000 to 45,000 clones, roughly four fifths seen once. The sample consisted of CD4+ or CD8+ T cells sorted from blood, taken in a trial of the OX40 agonist ivuxolimab. These receptors were obtained from an adult with an advanced solid tumor such as melanoma, head and neck, liver or kidney cancer.

This sequence joins TRBV6-5 and TRBJ2-7; D perhaps matches TRBD2 (6 bases). The CDR3 consists of 11 residues. The germline V gene encodes CDR1 MNHEY and CDR2 SVGAGI. With 5 bases removed from V and 6 bases from J, the gap between germline ends came to 8 bases. The CDR3 reads CASSGGFEQYF. CDR3 sequence (DNA): TGTGCCAGCAGTGGGGGGTTCGAGCAGTACTTC.

The chain couples TRBV5-1 to TRBJ2-1; D might be TRBD1 or TRBD2, each matching 5 bases. V was cut by 2 bases and J by 5 bases, with 17 bases left in between. Germline lookup yields CDR1 SGHRS and CDR2 YFSETQ. The CDR3 sequence is 16 residues long. CDR3 DNA: TGCGCCAGCAGCTTTGCCCAGGGAGTAGGAGACAATGAGCAGTTCTTC. It codes for CASSFAQGVGDNEQFF.

The chain couples TRBV4-3 to TRBJ1-1; perhaps TRBD1 as D (6 bases). The CDR3 spans 16 residues. The germline V and J ends were trimmed by 1 base and 1 base, with 13 bases remaining between them. In germline, CDR1 is LGHNA, CDR2 YSLEER. The CDR3 reads CASSQGVPGANTEAFF. The CDR3 nucleotides read TGCGCCAGCAGCCAAGGGGTCCCGGGGGCGAACACTGAAGCTTTCTTT.

The chain carries TRBV29-1 and TRBJ2-5; no definite D call. This CDR3 is 16 amino acids long. Germline CDR1 SQVTM, CDR2 ANQGSEA. The germline V and J ends were trimmed by 0 bases and 6 bases, with 20 bases remaining between them. CDR3 sequence: CSVEDYVGNTPQTQYF. CDR3 bases: TGCAGCGTTGAAGATTACGTAGGCAACACCCCCCAGACCCAGTACTTC.

V and J are TRBV4-1 and TRBJ2-2; 9 bases are a match to TRBD2. The ends lost 0 bases at V and 5 bases at J; junction bases unmatched: 10. CDR1 MGHRA and CDR2 YSYEKL come from the germline V gene. This CDR3 has 18 amino acids. Written as DNA, the CDR3 is TGCGCCAGCAGCCAAGAGAAGGGTAGCGGGAGTCGAACCGGGGAGCTGTTTTTT. Translated, it gives CASSQEKGSGSRTGELFF.

The rearrangement joins TRBV9 to TRBJ1-3; D may be TRBD1 (5 bases). The ends were cut back, 3 bases at V and 2 bases at J, with 6 bases in the middle. The germline V gene has CDR1 SGDLS and CDR2 YYNGEE. CDR3 length: 13 residues. In DNA, the CDR3 is TGTGCCAGCAGCGGGGGGGCTGGAAACACCATATATTTT. Its protein product is CASSGGAGNTIYF.

V is TRBV30 and J is TRBJ2-5; tentative D call: TRBD1 (5 bases). CDR1 and CDR2 from the germline V gene are GTSNPN and SVGIG (reference sequence). With 3 bases removed from V and 4 bases from J, the gap between germline ends came to 21 bases. This CDR3 spans 16 amino acids. CDR3 coding DNA: TGTGCCTGGAGGGACCCCTTCACAGGACAACCAGAGACCCAGTACTTC. Translation: CAWRDPFTGQPETQYF.

The V and J genes are TRBV7-2 and TRBJ2-1, with 11 bases fitting TRBD1. Germline lookup yields CDR1 SGHTA and CDR2 FQGNSA. CDR3 size: 16 residues. J lost 9 bases, V lost 0 bases, and 7 bases had no gene match. CDR3 nucleotides: TGTGCCAGCAGCTTAGCACGGGGACAGGGGGTCGGTGAGCAGTTCTTC. Translating it yields CASSLARGQGVGEQFF.

The gene calls are TRBV15 and TRBJ1-5; 7 positions agree with TRBD1. After removal of 5 bases from V and 2 bases from J, the junction contained 6 bases not matched to a gene. The CDR3 covers 15 residues. Germline CDR1 reads LNHNV; CDR2 reads YYDKDF (reference sequence). Here the CDR3 DNA reads TGTGCCACCAGCGTGCAAGACAGGGGCAATCAGCCCCAGCATTTT. Amino acids: CATSVQDRGNQPQHF. The whole variable domain, filled in from reference TRBV15 and TRBJ1-5, reads DAMVIQNPRYQVTQFGKPVTLSCSQTLNHNVMYWYQQKSSQAPKLLFHYYDKDFNNEADTPDNFQSRRPNTSFCFLDIRSPGLGDTAMYLCATSVQDRGNQPQHFGDGTRLSIL.

The gene calls are TRBV5-1 and TRBJ2-1; 10 nucleotides align to TRBD2. The V gene's germline CDR1 is SGHRS and CDR2 YFSETQ. V lost 4 bases to trimming and J lost 3 bases; unmatched junction nucleotides: 4. This CDR3 region has 15 residues. The CDR3 spells CASSPLAGFYNEQFF. The CDR3 DNA sequence: TGCGCCAGCAGCCCACTAGCGGGATTCTACAATGAGCAGTTCTTC.